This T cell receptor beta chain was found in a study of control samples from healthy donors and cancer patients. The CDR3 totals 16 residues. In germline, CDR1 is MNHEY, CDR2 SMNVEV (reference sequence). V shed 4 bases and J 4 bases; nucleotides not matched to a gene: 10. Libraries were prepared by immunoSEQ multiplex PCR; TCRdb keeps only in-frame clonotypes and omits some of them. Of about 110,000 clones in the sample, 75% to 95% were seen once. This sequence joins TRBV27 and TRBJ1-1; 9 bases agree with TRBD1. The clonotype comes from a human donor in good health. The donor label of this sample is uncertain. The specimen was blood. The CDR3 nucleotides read TGTGCCAGCAGTTATCGGGGGGGGACAGGGCGCACTGAAGCTTTCTTT. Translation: CASSYRGGTGRTEAFF.